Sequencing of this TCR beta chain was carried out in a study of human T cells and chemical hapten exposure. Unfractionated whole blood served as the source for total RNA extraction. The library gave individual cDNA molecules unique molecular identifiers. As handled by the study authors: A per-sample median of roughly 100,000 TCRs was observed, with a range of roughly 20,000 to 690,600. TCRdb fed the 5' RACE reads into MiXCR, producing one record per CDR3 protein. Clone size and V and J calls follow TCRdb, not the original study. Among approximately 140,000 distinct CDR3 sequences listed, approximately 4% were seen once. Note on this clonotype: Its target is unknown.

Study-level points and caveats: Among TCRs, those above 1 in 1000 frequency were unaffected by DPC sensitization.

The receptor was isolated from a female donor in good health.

CDR3 protein: CASSLGGRSNTEAFF. The DNA for the CDR3 is TGTGCCAGCAGCTTAGGAGGCAGATCGAACACTGAAGCTTTCTTT. The chain uses TRBV7-8 and TRBJ1-1; no firm D call. The CDR3 runs 15 residues. Per the germline V gene, CDR1 is SGHVS and CDR2 is FQNEAQ. V was cut by 1 base and J by 1 base, with 10 bases left in between.